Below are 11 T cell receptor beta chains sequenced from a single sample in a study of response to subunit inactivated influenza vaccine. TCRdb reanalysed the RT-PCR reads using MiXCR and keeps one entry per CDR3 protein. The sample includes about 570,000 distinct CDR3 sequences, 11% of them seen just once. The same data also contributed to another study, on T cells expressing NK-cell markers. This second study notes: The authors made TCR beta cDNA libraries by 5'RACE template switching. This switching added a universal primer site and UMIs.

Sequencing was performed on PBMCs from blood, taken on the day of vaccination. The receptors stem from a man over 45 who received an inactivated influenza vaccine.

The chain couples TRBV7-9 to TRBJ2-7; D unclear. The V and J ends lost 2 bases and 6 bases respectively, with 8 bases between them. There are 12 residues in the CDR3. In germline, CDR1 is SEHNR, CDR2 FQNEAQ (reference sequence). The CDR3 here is CASSLFPAEQYF. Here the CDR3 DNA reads TGTGCCAGCAGCTTATTCCCCGCCGAGCAGTACTTC.

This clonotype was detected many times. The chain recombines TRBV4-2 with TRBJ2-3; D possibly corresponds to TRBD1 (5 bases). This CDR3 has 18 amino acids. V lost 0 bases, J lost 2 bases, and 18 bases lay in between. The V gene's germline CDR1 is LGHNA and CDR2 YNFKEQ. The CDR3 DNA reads TGTGCCAGCAGCCAAGATTCCACAGGTTATCTCGACACAGATACGCAGTATTTT. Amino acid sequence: CASSQDSTGYLDTDTQYF.

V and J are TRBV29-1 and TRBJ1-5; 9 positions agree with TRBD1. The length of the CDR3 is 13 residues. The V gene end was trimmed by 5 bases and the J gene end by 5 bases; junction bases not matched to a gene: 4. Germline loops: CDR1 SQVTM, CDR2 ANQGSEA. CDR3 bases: TGCAGCGTTTCGGGACAGGGCCATCAGCCCCAGCATTTT. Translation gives CSVSGQGHQPQHF.

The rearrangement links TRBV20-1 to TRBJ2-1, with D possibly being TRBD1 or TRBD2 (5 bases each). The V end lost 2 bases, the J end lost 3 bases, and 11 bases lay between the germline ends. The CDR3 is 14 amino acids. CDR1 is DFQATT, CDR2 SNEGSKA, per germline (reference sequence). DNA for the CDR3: TGCAGTGCTAGATCCGGGACCAACTACAATGAGCAGTTCTTC. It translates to CSARSGTNYNEQFF.

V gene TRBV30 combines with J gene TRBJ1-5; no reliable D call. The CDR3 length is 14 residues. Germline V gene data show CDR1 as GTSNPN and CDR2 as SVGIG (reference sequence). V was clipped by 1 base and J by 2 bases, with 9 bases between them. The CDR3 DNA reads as TGTGCCTGGAGTGGGACGCATGGCAATCAGCCCCAGCATTTT. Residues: CAWSGTHGNQPQHF. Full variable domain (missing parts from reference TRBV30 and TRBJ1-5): SQTIHQWPATLVQPVGSPLSLECTVEGTSNPNLYWYRQAAGRGLQLLFYSVGIGQISSEVPQNLSASRPQDRQFILSSKKLLLSDSGFYLCAWSGTHGNQPQHFGDGTRLSIL.

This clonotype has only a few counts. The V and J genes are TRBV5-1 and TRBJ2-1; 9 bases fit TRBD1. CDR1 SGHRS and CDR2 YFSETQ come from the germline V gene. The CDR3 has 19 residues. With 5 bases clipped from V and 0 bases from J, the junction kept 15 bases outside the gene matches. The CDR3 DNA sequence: TGCGCCAGCAGGACGACCGGGACAGGGTCCTGGGGCTCCTACAATGAGCAGTTCTTC. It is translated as CASRTTGTGSWGSYNEQFF.

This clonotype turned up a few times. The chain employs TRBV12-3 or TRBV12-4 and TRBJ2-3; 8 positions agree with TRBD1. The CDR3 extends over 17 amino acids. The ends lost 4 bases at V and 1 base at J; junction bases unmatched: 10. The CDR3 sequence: CASSSRTRGLGTDTQYF. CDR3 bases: TGTGCCAGCAGTTCCCGAACCAGGGGGCTGGGCACAGATACGCAGTATTTT.

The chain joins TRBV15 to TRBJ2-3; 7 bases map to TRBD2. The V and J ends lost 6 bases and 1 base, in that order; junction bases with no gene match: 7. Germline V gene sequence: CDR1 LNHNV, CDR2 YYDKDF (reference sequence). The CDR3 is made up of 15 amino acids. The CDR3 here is CATRKSGVRTDTQYF. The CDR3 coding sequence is TGTGCCACCAGGAAGAGCGGGGTCCGCACAGATACGCAGTATTTT.

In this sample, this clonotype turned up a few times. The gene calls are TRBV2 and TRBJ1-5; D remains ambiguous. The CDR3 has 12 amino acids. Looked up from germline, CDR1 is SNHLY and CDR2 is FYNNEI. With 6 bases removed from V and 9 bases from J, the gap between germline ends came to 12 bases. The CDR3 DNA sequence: TGTGCCAGCAGCCCAGGACCCGGGCCCCAGCATTTT. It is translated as CASSPGPGPQHF.

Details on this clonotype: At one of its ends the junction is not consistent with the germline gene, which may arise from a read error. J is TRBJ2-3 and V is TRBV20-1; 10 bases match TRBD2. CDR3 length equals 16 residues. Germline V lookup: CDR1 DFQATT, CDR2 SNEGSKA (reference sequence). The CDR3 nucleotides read TGCTGTGCTAGAGATCCGACTAGCGGGTTCACAGATACGCAGTATTTT. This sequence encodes CCARDPTSGFTDTQYF.

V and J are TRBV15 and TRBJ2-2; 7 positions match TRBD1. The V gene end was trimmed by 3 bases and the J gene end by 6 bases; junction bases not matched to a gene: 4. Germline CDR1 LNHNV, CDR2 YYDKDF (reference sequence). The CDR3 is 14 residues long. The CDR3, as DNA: TGTGCCACCAGCAGTAAAACAGGGGCCGGGGAGCTGTTTTTT. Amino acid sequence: CATSSKTGAGELFF.